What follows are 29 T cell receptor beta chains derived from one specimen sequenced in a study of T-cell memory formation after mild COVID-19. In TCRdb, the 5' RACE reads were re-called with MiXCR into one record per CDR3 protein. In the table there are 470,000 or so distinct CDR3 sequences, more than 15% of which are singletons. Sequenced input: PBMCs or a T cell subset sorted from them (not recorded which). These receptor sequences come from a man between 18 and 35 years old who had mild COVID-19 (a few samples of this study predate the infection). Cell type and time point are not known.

In nucleotides, the CDR3 is TGTGCCAGCATTGGAGGCGGTGACACCGGGGAGCTGTTTTTT. As protein: CASIGGGDTGELFF. The chain carries TRBV6-6 and TRBJ2-2, with a possible D match to TRBD2 (5 bases). Trimming took 7 bases from V and 3 from J, leaving 12 bases between them. Germline CDR1 and CDR2: MNHNY and SVGAGI (reference sequence). The CDR3 spans 14 residues.

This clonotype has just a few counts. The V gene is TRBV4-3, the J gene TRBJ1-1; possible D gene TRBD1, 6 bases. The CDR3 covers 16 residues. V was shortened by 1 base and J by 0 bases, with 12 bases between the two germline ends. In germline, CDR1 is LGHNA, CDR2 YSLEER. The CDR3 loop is CASSQVRGTLNTEAFF. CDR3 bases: TGCGCCAGCAGCCAAGTGAGGGGGACCCTGAACACTGAAGCTTTCTTT.

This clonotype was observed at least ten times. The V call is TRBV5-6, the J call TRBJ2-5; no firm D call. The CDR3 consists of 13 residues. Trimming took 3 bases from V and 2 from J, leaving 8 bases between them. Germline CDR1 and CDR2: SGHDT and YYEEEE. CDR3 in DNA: TGTGCCAGCAGCTCAGCCCGACAAGAGACCCAGTACTTC. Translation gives CASSSARQETQYF.

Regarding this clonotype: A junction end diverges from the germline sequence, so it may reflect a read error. The DNA of the CDR3 is TGTGCCAGCTCACCAGGCAGGGGCGATCAGCCCCATCATTTT. This sequence encodes CASSPGRGDQPHHF. The rearrangement joins TRBV18 to TRBJ1-5; D is perhaps TRBD1 (6 bases). Per the germline V gene, CDR1 is KGHSH and CDR2 is LQKENI. CDR3 length: 14 amino acids.

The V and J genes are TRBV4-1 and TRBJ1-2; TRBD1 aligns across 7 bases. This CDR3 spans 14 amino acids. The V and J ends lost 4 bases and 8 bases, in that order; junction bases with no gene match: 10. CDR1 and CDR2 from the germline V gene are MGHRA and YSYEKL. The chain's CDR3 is CASSPDRSIWGYTF. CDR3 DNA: TGCGCCAGCAGCCCGGACAGGAGTATATGGGGCTACACCTTC.

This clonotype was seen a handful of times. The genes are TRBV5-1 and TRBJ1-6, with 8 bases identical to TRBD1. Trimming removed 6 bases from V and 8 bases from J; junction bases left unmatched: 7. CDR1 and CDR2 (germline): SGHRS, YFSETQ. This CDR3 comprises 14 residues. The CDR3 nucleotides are TGCGCCAGCACCGGGACAGGTACGGATTCACCCCTCCACTTT. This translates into CASTGTGTDSPLHF.

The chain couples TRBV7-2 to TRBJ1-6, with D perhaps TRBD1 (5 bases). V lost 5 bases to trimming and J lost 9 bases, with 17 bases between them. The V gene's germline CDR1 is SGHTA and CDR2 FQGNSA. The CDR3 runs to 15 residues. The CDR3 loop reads CASSPGAGPGSPLHF. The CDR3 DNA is TGTGCCAGCAGCCCCGGGGCTGGGCCGGGTTCACCCCTCCACTTT.

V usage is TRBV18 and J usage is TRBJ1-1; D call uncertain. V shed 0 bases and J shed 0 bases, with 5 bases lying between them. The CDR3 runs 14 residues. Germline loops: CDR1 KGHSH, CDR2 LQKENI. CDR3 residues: CASSPPNMNTEAFF. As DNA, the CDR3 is TGTGCCAGCTCACCACCGAACATGAACACTGAAGCTTTCTTT.

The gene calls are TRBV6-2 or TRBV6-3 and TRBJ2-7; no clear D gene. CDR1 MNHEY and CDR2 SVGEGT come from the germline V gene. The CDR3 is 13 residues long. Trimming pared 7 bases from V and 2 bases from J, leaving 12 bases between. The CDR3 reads CASTPRNTYEQYF. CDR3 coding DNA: TGTGCCAGCACCCCCAGGAATACCTACGAGCAGTACTTC.

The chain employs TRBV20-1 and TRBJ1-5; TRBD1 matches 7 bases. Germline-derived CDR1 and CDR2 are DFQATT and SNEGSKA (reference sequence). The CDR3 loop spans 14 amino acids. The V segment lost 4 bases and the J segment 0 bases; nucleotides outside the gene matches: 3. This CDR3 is CSATGTDSNQPQHF. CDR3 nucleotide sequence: TGCAGTGCTACCGGGACAGATAGCAATCAGCCCCAGCATTTT.

The CDR3 region is CASSSPWDRAYEQYV. The CDR3 DNA is TGTGCCAGCAGCTCCCCCTGGGACAGAGCCTACGAGCAGTACGTC. V is TRBV21-1 and J is TRBJ2-7; the table names TRBD1, a call not compared with the DNA. TRBV21-1 is labeled a pseudogene. The CDR3 consists of 15 residues.

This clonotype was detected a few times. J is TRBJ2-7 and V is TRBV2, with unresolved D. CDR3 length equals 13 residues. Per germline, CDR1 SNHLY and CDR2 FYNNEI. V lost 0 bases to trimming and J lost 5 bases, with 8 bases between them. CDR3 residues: CASSEAQIHEQYF. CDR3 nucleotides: TGTGCCAGCAGTGAAGCTCAGATCCACGAGCAGTACTTC.

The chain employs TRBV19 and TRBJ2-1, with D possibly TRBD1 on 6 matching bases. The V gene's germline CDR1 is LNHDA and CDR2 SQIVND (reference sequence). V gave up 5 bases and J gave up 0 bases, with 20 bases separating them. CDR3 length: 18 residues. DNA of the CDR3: TGTGCCAGTAGTTACCCCCGGGATGGGGGCAGCTCCTACAATGAGCAGTTCTTC. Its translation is CASSYPRDGGSSYNEQFF.

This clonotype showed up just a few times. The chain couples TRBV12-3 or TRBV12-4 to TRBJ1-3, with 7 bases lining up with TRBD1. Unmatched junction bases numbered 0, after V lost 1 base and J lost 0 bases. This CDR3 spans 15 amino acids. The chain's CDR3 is CASSLEGASGNTIYF. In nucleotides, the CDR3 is TGTGCCAGCAGTTTAGAGGGGGCCTCTGGAAACACCATATATTTT.

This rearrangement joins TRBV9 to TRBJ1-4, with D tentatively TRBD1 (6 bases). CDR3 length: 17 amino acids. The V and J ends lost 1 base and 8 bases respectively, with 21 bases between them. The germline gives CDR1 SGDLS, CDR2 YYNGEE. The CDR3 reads CASSVTPLGDGGEKLFF. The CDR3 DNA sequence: TGTGCCAGCAGCGTAACCCCCTTGGGCGATGGGGGCGAAAAACTGTTTTTT.

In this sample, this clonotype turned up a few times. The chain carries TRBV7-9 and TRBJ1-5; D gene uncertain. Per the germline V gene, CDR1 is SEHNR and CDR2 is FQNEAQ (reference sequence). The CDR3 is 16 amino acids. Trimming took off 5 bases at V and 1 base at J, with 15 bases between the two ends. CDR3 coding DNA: TGTGCCAGCAGCCGCGGGAGGGAAACCAGCAATCAGCCCCAGCATTTT. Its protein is CASSRGRETSNQPQHF.

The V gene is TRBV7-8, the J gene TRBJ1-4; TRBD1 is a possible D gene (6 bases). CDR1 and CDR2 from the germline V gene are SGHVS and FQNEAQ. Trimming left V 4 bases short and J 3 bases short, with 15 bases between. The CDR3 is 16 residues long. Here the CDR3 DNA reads TGTGCCAGCAGCTCCTCTGGGGGACACTCTAATGAAAAACTGTTTTTT. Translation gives CASSSSGGHSNEKLFF.

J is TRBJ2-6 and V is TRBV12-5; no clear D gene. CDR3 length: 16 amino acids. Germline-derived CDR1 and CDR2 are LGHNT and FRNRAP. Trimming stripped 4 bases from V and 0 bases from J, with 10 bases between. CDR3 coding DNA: TGTGCTAGTGGTTCTGATCGATTCTCTGGGGCCAACGTCCTGACTTTC. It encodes CASGSDRFSGANVLTF. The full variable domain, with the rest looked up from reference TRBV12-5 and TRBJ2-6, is DARVTQTPRHKVTEMGQEVTMRCQPILGHNTVFWYRQTMMQGLELLAYFRNRAPLDDSGMPKDRFSAEMPDATLATLKIQPSEPRDSAVYFCASGSDRFSGANVLTFGAGSRLTVL.

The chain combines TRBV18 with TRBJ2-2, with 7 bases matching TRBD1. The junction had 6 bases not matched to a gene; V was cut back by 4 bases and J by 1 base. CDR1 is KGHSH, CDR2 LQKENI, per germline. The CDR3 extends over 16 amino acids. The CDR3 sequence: CASSLPTGRNTGELFF. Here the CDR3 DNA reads TGTGCCAGCTCACTGCCGACAGGGAGGAACACCGGGGAGCTGTTTTTT.

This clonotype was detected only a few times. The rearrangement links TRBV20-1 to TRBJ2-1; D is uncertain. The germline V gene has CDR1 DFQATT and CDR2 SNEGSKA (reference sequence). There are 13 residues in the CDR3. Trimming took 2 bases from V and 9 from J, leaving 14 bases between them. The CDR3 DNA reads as TGCAGTGCTAGACCCCCCGCGCTTGGTGAGCAGTTCTTC. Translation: CSARPPALGEQFF.

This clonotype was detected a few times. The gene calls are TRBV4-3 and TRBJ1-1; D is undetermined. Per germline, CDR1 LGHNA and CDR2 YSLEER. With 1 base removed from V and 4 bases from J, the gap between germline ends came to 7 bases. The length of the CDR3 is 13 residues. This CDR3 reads CASSQVSGTEAFF. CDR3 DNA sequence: TGCGCCAGCAGCCAAGTGTCAGGCACTGAAGCTTTCTTT.

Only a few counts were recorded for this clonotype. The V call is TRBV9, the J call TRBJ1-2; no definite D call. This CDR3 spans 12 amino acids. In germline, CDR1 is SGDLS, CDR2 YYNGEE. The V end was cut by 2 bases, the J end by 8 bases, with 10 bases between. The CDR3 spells CASSVGSEGYTF. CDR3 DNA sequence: TGTGCCAGCAGCGTGGGCAGTGAGGGCTACACCTTC.

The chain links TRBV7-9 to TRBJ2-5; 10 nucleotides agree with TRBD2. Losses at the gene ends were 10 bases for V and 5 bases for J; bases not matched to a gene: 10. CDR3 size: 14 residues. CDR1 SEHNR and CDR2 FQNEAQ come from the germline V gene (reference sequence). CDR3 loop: CATQSGGASETQYF. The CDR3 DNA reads TGTGCCACACAGAGCGGGGGGGCGTCTGAGACCCAGTACTTC. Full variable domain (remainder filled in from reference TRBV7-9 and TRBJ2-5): DTGVSQNPRHKITKRGQNVTFRCDPISEHNRLYWYRQTLGQGPEFLTYFQNEAQLEKSRLLSDRFSAERPKGSFSTLEIQRTEQGDSAMYLCATQSGGASETQYFGPGTRLLVL.

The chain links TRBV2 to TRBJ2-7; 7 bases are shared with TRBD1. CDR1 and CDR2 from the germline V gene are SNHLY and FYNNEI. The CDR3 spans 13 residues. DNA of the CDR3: TGTGACAGGGGTCGAGGTGAGAACTACGAGCAGTACGTC. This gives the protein CDRGRGENYEQYV.

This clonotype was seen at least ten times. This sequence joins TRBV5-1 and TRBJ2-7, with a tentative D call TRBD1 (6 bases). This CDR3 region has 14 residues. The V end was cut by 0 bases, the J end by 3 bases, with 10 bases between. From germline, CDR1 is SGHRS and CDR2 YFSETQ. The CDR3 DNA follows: TGCGCCAGCAGCTTGGAGGCAGGGGTCTACGAGCAGTACTTC. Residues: CASSLEAGVYEQYF.

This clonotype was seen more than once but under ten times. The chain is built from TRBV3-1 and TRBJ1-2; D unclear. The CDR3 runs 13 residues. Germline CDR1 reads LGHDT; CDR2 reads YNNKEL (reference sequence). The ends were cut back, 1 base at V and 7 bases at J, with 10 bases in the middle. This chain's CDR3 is CASSQVSGLGYTF. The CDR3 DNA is TGTGCCAGCAGCCAAGTGAGCGGGCTTGGCTACACCTTC.

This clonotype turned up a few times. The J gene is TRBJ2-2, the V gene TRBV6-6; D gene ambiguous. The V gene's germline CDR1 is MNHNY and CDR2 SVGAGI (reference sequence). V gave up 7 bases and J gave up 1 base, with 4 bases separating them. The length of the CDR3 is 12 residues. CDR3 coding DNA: TGTGCCAGCACCAAGAACACCGGGGAGCTGTTTTTT. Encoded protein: CASTKNTGELFF.

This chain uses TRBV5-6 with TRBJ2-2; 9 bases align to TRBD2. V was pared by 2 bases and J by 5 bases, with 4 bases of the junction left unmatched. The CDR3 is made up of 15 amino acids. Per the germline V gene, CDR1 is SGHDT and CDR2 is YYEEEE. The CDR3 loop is CASSFGLAMTGELFF. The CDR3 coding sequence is TGTGCCAGCAGCTTTGGACTAGCGATGACCGGGGAGCTGTTTTTT.

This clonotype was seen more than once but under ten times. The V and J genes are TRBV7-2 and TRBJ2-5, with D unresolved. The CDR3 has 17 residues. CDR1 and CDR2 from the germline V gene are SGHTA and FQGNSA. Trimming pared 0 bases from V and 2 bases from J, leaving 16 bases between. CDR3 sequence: CASSLADRMAPQETQYF. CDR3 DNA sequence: TGTGCCAGCAGCTTAGCCGACCGGATGGCCCCACAAGAGACCCAGTACTTC.